These T cell receptor beta chains were read from a single sample in a study of blood T cell repertoires in COVID-19. Profiling relied on immunoSEQ multiplex PCR, and the TCRdb table lists in-frame clones only, not all of them. This table has roughly 670,000 clones, about 90% appearing once. The sequenced sample was peripheral blood. The receptors stem from a woman under 30 with acute or convalescent COVID-19. CDR3s include the opening cysteine and the closing phenylalanine or tryptophan. A D gene is named only where the DNA matches it firmly. The size of a clone is reported for some rows only, either as once, few or many, or as a class for expanded clones.

v_call: TRBV5-1
j_call: TRBJ1-2
d_call: TRBD1
clone_size: NA
cdr3_nt: TGCGCCAGCAGCTTCAAGACAGGGGTTGGGACCGGCTACACCTTC
cdr3_aa: CASSFKTGVGTGYTF

v_call: TRBV19
j_call: TRBJ2-7
d_call: TRBD2
clone_size: NA
cdr3_nt: TGTGCCAGTAGTATAGCTAGCGGGGGCTACGAGCAGTACTTC
cdr3_aa: CASSIASGGYEQYF

v_call: TRBV5-8
j_call: TRBJ1-2
d_call: NA
clone_size: NA
cdr3_nt: TGTGCCAGCAGCCGGGGGTGGCTTAACTATGGCTACACCTTC
cdr3_aa: CASSRGWLNYGYTF

v_call: TRBV30
j_call: TRBJ1-2
d_call: TRBD1
clone_size: NA
cdr3_nt: TGTGCCTGGAGTCCCCCTCACTCCGCAGGGGGCCCCGAACGTTATGGCTACACCTTC
cdr3_aa: CAWSPPHSAGGPERYGYTF

v_call: TRBV6-1
j_call: TRBJ2-3
d_call: NA
clone_size: NA
cdr3_nt: TGTGCCAGCAGTGTTTGGGAAGGAGGTTGGGATACGCAGTATTTT
cdr3_aa: CASSVWEGGWDTQYF

v_call: TRBV28
j_call: TRBJ1-1
d_call: NA
clone_size: NA
cdr3_nt: TGTGCCAGCAGCCGCCCTGGTCAACGGGGCACTGAAGCTTTCTTT
cdr3_aa: CASSRPGQRGTEAFF

v_call: TRBV18
j_call: TRBJ1-5
d_call: NA
clone_size: NA
cdr3_nt: TGTGCCAGCTCACAGCGGACAGATTATAGCAATCAGCCCCAGCATTTT
cdr3_aa: CASSQRTDYSNQPQHF

v_call: TRBV5-6
j_call: TRBJ2-2
d_call: NA
clone_size: NA
cdr3_nt: TGTGCCAGCAGCTCCGTATCGAACACCGGGGAGCTGTTTTTT
cdr3_aa: CASSSVSNTGELFF

v_call: TRBV25-1
j_call: TRBJ2-2
d_call: NA
clone_size: NA
cdr3_nt: TGTGCCAGCAGTGAGGTAACAATCGGGGAGCTGTTTTTT
cdr3_aa: CASSEVTIGELFF

v_call: TRBV5-5
j_call: TRBJ2-5
d_call: TRBD2
clone_size: NA
cdr3_nt: TGTGCCAGCAGTCCTAGCGGGGGGCAGGGAGAGACCCAGTACTTC
cdr3_aa: CASSPSGGQGETQYF

v_call: TRBV6-6
j_call: TRBJ2-7
d_call: NA
clone_size: NA
cdr3_nt: TGTGCCAGCAGTTACTCCGCCGCTACTAGCTCCTACGAGCAGTACTTC
cdr3_aa: CASSYSAATSSYEQYF

v_call: TRBV6-2/TRBV6-3
j_call: TRBJ2-7
d_call: TRBD1
clone_size: NA
cdr3_nt: TGTGCCAGCAGTTACCGTAAGCGGCAGCTTCGGACAGGCGGGTCCTACGAGCAGTACTTC
cdr3_aa: CASSYRKRQLRTGGSYEQYF

v_call: TRBV10-3
j_call: TRBJ1-2
d_call: NA
clone_size: few
cdr3_nt: TGTGCCGCCAGGGGTCTGGCTGGCTACACCTTC
cdr3_aa: CAARGLAGYTF

v_call: TRBV6-4
j_call: TRBJ2-1
d_call: TRBD2
clone_size: NA
cdr3_nt: TGTGCCAGCAGTGACGAGCGGGGGGGCCTCGGTGAGCAGTTCTTC
cdr3_aa: CASSDERGGLGEQFF

v_call: TRBV24-1
j_call: TRBJ2-2
d_call: TRBD1
clone_size: NA
cdr3_nt: TGTGCCACCAGTGACCAAACCGGGACAGGGTTCGGGGAGCTGTTTTTT
cdr3_aa: CATSDQTGTGFGELFF

v_call: TRBV6-2/TRBV6-3
j_call: TRBJ2-7
d_call: NA
clone_size: NA
cdr3_nt: TGTGCCAGCAGTTACACGGGGGTCAGCTTCGGCGAGCAGTACTTC
cdr3_aa: CASSYTGVSFGEQYF

v_call: TRBV6-4
j_call: TRBJ1-1
d_call: NA
clone_size: many
cdr3_nt: TGTGCCAGCAGTGAGGGGGCGAACACTGAAGCTTTCTTT
cdr3_aa: CASSEGANTEAFF

v_call: TRBV6-5
j_call: TRBJ1-4
d_call: NA
clone_size: NA
cdr3_nt: TGTGCCAGCAAATCAGGGTGGAATGAAAAACTGTTTTTT
cdr3_aa: CASKSGWNEKLFF

v_call: TRBV14
j_call: TRBJ2-1
d_call: TRBD1
clone_size: NA
cdr3_nt: TGTGCCAGCAGCCCCACTGGGACAGGGGGCTACAATGAGCAGTTCTTC
cdr3_aa: CASSPTGTGGYNEQFF

v_call: TRBV3-1/TRBV3-2
j_call: TRBJ1-4
d_call: TRBD1
clone_size: once
cdr3_nt: TGTGCCAGCAGCCAAGTAACAGGGGGAAAACTGTTTTTT
cdr3_aa: CASSQVTGGKLFF

v_call: TRBV2
j_call: TRBJ1-5
d_call: TRBD1
clone_size: NA
cdr3_nt: TGTGCCAGCAGACGTCCCGGGACAGGGAACGGCGGGTCCCAGCATTTT
cdr3_aa: CASRRPGTGNGGSQHF

v_call: TRBV30
j_call: TRBJ1-6
d_call: NA
clone_size: NA
cdr3_nt: TGTGCCTGGACGACAAGGTATAATTCACCCCTCCACTTT
cdr3_aa: CAWTTRYNSPLHF

v_call: TRBV10-3
j_call: TRBJ1-2
d_call: TRBD1
clone_size: once
cdr3_nt: TGTGCCATCAGTGCTTCCATGGGACAGGGACGAAACTATGGCTACACCTTC
cdr3_aa: CAISASMGQGRNYGYTF

v_call: TRBV5-5
j_call: TRBJ2-7
d_call: NA
clone_size: NA
cdr3_nt: TGTGCCAGCAGGCGTAACGCAGGGGGAGGCTCCTACGAGCAGTACTTC
cdr3_aa: CASRRNAGGGSYEQYF

v_call: TRBV7-2
j_call: TRBJ2-3
d_call: TRBD1
clone_size: NA
cdr3_nt: TGTGCCAGCAGCATGGACAGGAGCACAGATACGCAGTATTTT
cdr3_aa: CASSMDRSTDTQYF

v_call: TRBV18
j_call: TRBJ1-1
d_call: NA
clone_size: NA
cdr3_nt: TGTGCCAGCTCCGGGGGGTCCGACACTGAAGCTTTCTTT
cdr3_aa: CASSGGSDTEAFF

v_call: TRBV6-6
j_call: TRBJ2-2
d_call: NA
clone_size: once
cdr3_nt: TGTGCCAGCAGACGCCGGGACATGGGCGGGGAGCTGTTTTTT
cdr3_aa: CASRRRDMGGELFF

v_call: TRBV11-3
j_call: TRBJ2-1
d_call: NA
clone_size: NA
cdr3_nt: TGTGCCAGCAGCCCTAGAGCGGGCTCCTACAATGAGCAGTTCTTC
cdr3_aa: CASSPRAGSYNEQFF

v_call: TRBV27
j_call: TRBJ1-5
d_call: TRBD1
clone_size: NA
cdr3_nt: TGTGCCAGCAGTTTAAGGGGACAGGAATGGCATTTT
cdr3_aa: CASSLRGQEWHF

v_call: TRBV24-1
j_call: TRBJ1-1
d_call: NA
clone_size: NA
cdr3_nt: TGTGCCACCAGTGCCGATGGGGCTGGTTTGGCTGAAGCTTTCTTT
cdr3_aa: CATSADGAGLAEAFF

v_call: TRBV11-1
j_call: TRBJ2-5
d_call: NA
clone_size: NA
cdr3_nt: TGTGCCAGCAGTACAGGGATGTGGGAGACCCAGTACTTC
cdr3_aa: CASSTGMWETQYF

v_call: TRBV6-1
j_call: TRBJ1-2
d_call: NA
clone_size: NA
cdr3_nt: TGTGCCAGCAGTGAAGTCCCCGCAGGCAGGGCTAACTATGGCTACACCTTC
cdr3_aa: CASSEVPAGRANYGYTF

v_call: TRBV7-8
j_call: TRBJ1-1
d_call: TRBD1
clone_size: NA
cdr3_nt: TGTGCCAGCAGCACCCGACAGGGCAGCACTGAAGCTTTCTTT
cdr3_aa: CASSTRQGSTEAFF